This entry lists 13 T cell receptor beta chains sequenced from one sample in a study of T cell repertoires in cytomegalovirus infection. These receptors' antigens are unknown. TCRdb fed the reads into MiXCR, producing one record per CDR3 protein. The sample records under 120,000 distinct CDR3 sequences, under 55% being singletons. The specimen was CD8+ T cells from cultured PBMCs, collected from culture after CMV antigen stimulation. Receptors originate from a human donor in good health (CMV status not recorded). Some clones in this sample may be carry-over from other donors' samples.

The CDR3: CSARGGAETQYF. CDR3 sequence (DNA): TGCAGTGCTAGAGGAGGGGCCGAGACCCAGTACTTC. The V call is TRBV20-1, the J call TRBJ2-5, with D perhaps matching TRBD1 or TRBD2 (5 bases each). Trimming cost V 1 base and J 5 bases, with 8 bases left between them. Germline CDR1 and CDR2: DFQATT and SNEGSKA (reference sequence). The CDR3 totals 12 residues.

As regards this clonotype: A read error may be the cause here, since a much bigger clone is one base away. The V gene is TRBV3-1, the J gene TRBJ2-3, with 7 bases matching TRBD1. There are 13 residues in the CDR3. Germline V CDR1 and CDR2: LGHDT, YNNKEL (reference sequence). CDR3 loop: CASSHVGTETQYF. In DNA form, the CDR3 reads TGTGCCAGCAGCCACGTCGGGACAGAAACGCAGTATTTT.

Many counts were recorded for this clonotype. The rearrangement links TRBV7-8 to TRBJ1-2; 7 bases are shared with TRBD1. V shed 3 bases, J shed 3 bases, and the junction held 7 bases outside the gene matches. The V gene's germline CDR1 is SGHVS and CDR2 FQNEAQ. This CDR3 contains 15 residues. CDR3 region: CASSLSQTGDYGYTF. CDR3 DNA sequence: TGTGCCAGCAGCTTGTCACAAACAGGGGACTATGGCTACACCTTC.

This sequence joins TRBV7-4 and TRBJ2-7, with 10 bases fitting TRBD2. The CDR3 totals 15 residues. The junction had 7 bases not matched to a gene; V was cut back by 5 bases and J by 3 bases. The germline gives CDR1 SGHVT, CDR2 SQSDAQ. DNA of the CDR3: TGTGCCAGCAGCCCAGGACTAGCGGCTTACTACGAGCAGTACTTC. Translation gives CASSPGLAAYYEQYF.

This chain links TRBV15 with TRBJ1-4; no reliable D call. V lost 3 bases to trimming and J lost 4 bases, with 3 bases between them. This CDR3 contains 12 residues. The germline gives CDR1 LNHNV, CDR2 YYDKDF (reference sequence). The CDR3 DNA follows: TGTGCCACCAGCAGCAGTAATGAAAAACTGTTTTTT. It yields the protein CATSSSNEKLFF.

The gene calls are TRBV27 and TRBJ2-7; D is perhaps TRBD2 (6 bases). This CDR3 contains 13 residues. CDR1 and CDR2 from the germline V gene are MNHEY and SMNVEV (reference sequence). Trimming took off 4 bases at V and 2 bases at J, with 9 bases between the two ends. In nucleotides, the CDR3 is TGTGCCAGCAGTTGGCGGGGACCCTACGAGCAGTACTTC. Its protein product is CASSWRGPYEQYF.

Many counts were recorded for this clonotype. The V and J genes are TRBV7-9 and TRBJ1-2, with 7 bases matching TRBD1. Losses at the gene ends were 4 bases for V and 4 bases for J; bases not matched to a gene: 6. This CDR3 spans 14 amino acids. The germline V gene has CDR1 SEHNR and CDR2 FQNEAQ (reference sequence). Here the CDR3 DNA reads TGTGCCAGCAGCTCTACGGGACAGCTCTATGGCTACACCTTC. This codes for CASSSTGQLYGYTF.

The chain is built from TRBV5-4 and TRBJ2-5, with 7 positions matching TRBD2. This CDR3 is 15 amino acids long. V trimming: 4 bases; J trimming: 6 bases; junction bases outside the gene matches: 12. Germline V gene sequence: CDR1 SGHNT, CDR2 YYREEE (reference sequence). CDR3 nucleotide sequence: TGTGCCAGCAGCCTAAGCGGGGCCGGGGAAAAGACCCAGTACTTC. It encodes CASSLSGAGEKTQYF.

The chain uses TRBV6-2 or TRBV6-3 and TRBJ1-2; 9 bases are a match to TRBD1. This CDR3 region has 15 residues. CDR1 is MNHEY and CDR2 is SVGEGT in the germline V gene. Trimming took 5 bases from V and 1 from J; bases not matched to a gene: 5. DNA for the CDR3: TGTGCCAGCAGTCCGGACAGGGGACTTAACTATGGCTACACCTTC. This gives the protein CASSPDRGLNYGYTF.

A few counts support this clonotype. The V gene is TRBV29-1, the J gene TRBJ2-7; 10 bases are shared with TRBD2. The CDR3 has 14 residues. The ends lost 6 bases at V and 4 bases at J; junction bases unmatched: 9. Germline assignment: CDR1 SQVTM and CDR2 ANQGSEA. In nucleotides, the CDR3 is TGCAGCGTGGGAGTTAGCGGGGGGTCATACGAGCAGTACTTC. It specifies CSVGVSGGSYEQYF.

This clonotype occurred a few times. V is TRBV11-1 and J is TRBJ1-1, with D tentatively TRBD1 (6 bases). The CDR3 runs to 14 residues. From germline, CDR1 is SGHAT and CDR2 FQDESV (reference sequence). V lost 4 bases and J 8 bases, leaving 17 bases between the germline ends. CDR3 loop: CASSSTGYSPEAFF. The CDR3 DNA reads TGTGCCAGCAGCTCAACAGGGTACTCCCCCGAAGCTTTCTTT. The complete variable domain, with remaining parts taken from reference TRBV11-1 and TRBJ1-1, reads EAEVAQSPRYKITEKSQAVAFWCDPISGHATLYWYRQILGQGPELLVQFQDESVVDDSQLPKDRFSAERLKGVDSTLKIQPAELGDSAMYLCASSSTGYSPEAFFGQGTRLTVV.

The CDR3 protein is CASSRGRQGYYEQYF. The CDR3 DNA reads TGTGCCAGCTCCCGAGGGAGACAGGGATACTACGAGCAGTACTTC. V gene TRBV2 combines with J gene TRBJ2-7; 7 bases align to TRBD1. CDR1 and CDR2 from the germline V gene are SNHLY and FYNNEI. The CDR3 consists of 15 residues. J was trimmed by 3 bases and V by 8 bases; bases with no gene match: 13.

The chain links TRBV4-1 to TRBJ2-4; TRBD2 matches at 8 bases. J was trimmed by 8 bases and V by 4 bases; bases with no gene match: 10. CDR3 length: 15 residues. Germline V lookup: CDR1 MGHRA, CDR2 YSYEKL. DNA for the CDR3: TGCGCCAGCAGCCCTTCAATCGGGGGGGGGTACATTCAGTACTTC. Translating it yields CASSPSIGGGYIQYF.